The sequence of this T cell receptor (beta chain) was determined in a study of shared clonotypes between healthy human individuals. CDR1 is MNHEY and CDR2 is SVGAGI in the germline V gene. There are 14 residues in the CDR3. Trimming shortened V by 4 bases and J by 7 bases, and 16 bases separated the two germline ends. Using immunoSEQ multiplex PCR, the repertoire was profiled, and TCRdb retains in-frame clones only, with some absent. The data contain just over 2,000,000 clones, 90% to 95% of them singletons. This TCR was recovered from a man aged 18 to 29 in good health. The J gene is TRBJ1-1, the V gene TRBV6-5; possible D gene TRBD1, 6 bases. The material sequenced was naive CD4+ T cells sorted from blood. Subset given: CD45RA+ positively selected. As DNA, the CDR3 is TGTGCCAGCAGTTTCTCCGGGGGCTCTTATGAAGCTTTCTTT. Translating it yields CASSFSGGSYEAFF.